This T cell receptor (beta chain) is from a study of CXCR3-negative and CXCR3-positive naive CD8 T cells. The CDR3 spans 15 residues. Germline assignment: CDR1 LGHNA and CDR2 YNFKEQ. cDNA libraries for TRB were generated by 5' RACE incorporating UMI labels. Each CDR3 protein gets one entry in TCRdb, which reprocessed the 5' RACE reads and gives no DNA. This repertoire includes over 70,000 distinct CDR3 sequences. Sequenced material: naive CXCR3- CD8+ T cells from blood. Stated subset: CD45RO-CCR7+CD27+CD95- naive CD8+ T cells lacking CXCR3 (TNR3-). This TCR was recovered from a human donor in good health. Some clones in this sample may be carry-over from other donors' samples. This sequence joins TRBV4-2 and TRBJ1-5; TCRdb's assignment of TRBD1 cannot be checked, as there is no DNA. CDR3 in amino acids: CASSQDRGGGQPQHF.